The next 26 T cell receptor beta chains were all read from a single sample in a study of OX40 agonist ivuxolimab in advanced cancers. Generated by immunoSEQ multiplex PCR, the TCRdb table keeps only in-frame clones and is missing some. The table records 65,000 to 95,000 clones, about 90% of them present only once. The starting material was CD4+ or CD8+ T cells sorted from blood, obtained in a trial of the OX40 agonist ivuxolimab. These receptors originate from an adult with an advanced solid tumor such as melanoma, head and neck, liver or kidney cancer.

This CDR3 is CASSQVGAYEQYF. In DNA, the CDR3 is TGTGCCAGCAGCCAAGTAGGAGCATACGAGCAGTACTTC. The chain carries TRBV4-2 and TRBJ2-5, with D uncertain. The J call may not be correct, given that the DNA end is closer to TRBJ2-7. This CDR3 comprises 13 residues. Germline V gene sequence: CDR1 LGHNA, CDR2 YNFKEQ.

The chain is built from TRBV7-3 and TRBJ2-2; 9 bases are shared with TRBD1. This CDR3 region has 15 residues. With 5 bases clipped from V and 5 bases from J, the junction kept 6 bases outside the gene matches. Germline V lookup: CDR1 SGHTA, CDR2 FQGTGA. The CDR3 is CASSTGTGSTGELFF. CDR3 coding DNA: TGTGCCAGCAGCACCGGGACAGGGAGTACCGGGGAGCTGTTTTTT.

The genes are TRBV6-4 and TRBJ2-7, with 10 bases aligning to TRBD2. This CDR3 contains 16 residues. Germline CDR1 is MRHNA and CDR2 is SNTAGT. Losses at the gene ends were 6 bases for V and 4 bases for J; bases not matched to a gene: 12. The CDR3 DNA reads TGTGCCAGCAGCCCACTAGCGGGGCAACCGACTTACGAGCAGTACTTC. Protein sequence: CASSPLAGQPTYEQYF.

This chain joins TRBV6-5 and TRBJ1-2, with D hard to call. CDR3 length: 14 residues. V was pared by 0 bases and J by 4 bases, with 9 bases between. Germline CDR1 is MNHEY and CDR2 is SVGAGI. CDR3 region: CASSYSPDFYGYTF. CDR3 bases: TGTGCCAGCAGTTACTCTCCAGACTTCTATGGCTACACCTTC.

The chain links TRBV28 to TRBJ1-2, with TRBD1 identical over 9 bases. CDR3 length: 15 residues. Germline V lookup: CDR1 MDHEN, CDR2 SYDVKM. J was trimmed by 2 bases and V by 4 bases; bases with no gene match: 5. The DNA for the CDR3 is TGTGCCAGCAGTTCGGTGACAGGGGGAAACTATGGCTACACCTTC. This translates into CASSSVTGGNYGYTF.

This clone has just one count. This specimen includes other DNA sequences encoding the same CDR3. J is TRBJ1-1 and V is TRBV9, with D unresolved. Trimming pared 0 bases from V and 1 base from J, leaving 4 bases between. Germline assignment: CDR1 SGDLS and CDR2 YYNGEE. This CDR3 has 13 amino acids. CDR3 DNA: TGTGCCAGCAGCGTAGCACAGAACACTGAAGCTTTCTTT. It yields the protein CASSVAQNTEAFF.

This clone was recorded only once. The gene calls are TRBV4-1 and TRBJ2-5; 13 bases line up with TRBD2. The CDR3 consists of 16 residues. The germline V gene has CDR1 MGHRA and CDR2 YSYEKL. The junction had 2 bases not matched to a gene; V was cut back by 3 bases and J by 1 base. The DNA for the CDR3 is TGCGCCAGCAGCCAGACTAGCGGGAGGCTCCAAGAGACCCAGTACTTC. Its translation: CASSQTSGRLQETQYF.

J is TRBJ1-2 and V is TRBV9, with D hard to call. The V end lost 4 bases, the J end lost 6 bases, and 22 bases lay between the germline ends. CDR1 is SGDLS, CDR2 YYNGEE, per germline. The CDR3 loop spans 16 amino acids. The DNA for the CDR3 is TGTGCCAGCAGCCCCTCAACCGGACGGCGGAGAGATGGCTACACCTTC. Translated, it gives CASSPSTGRRRDGYTF.

V and J are TRBV21-1 and TRBJ1-5; the DNA was not used to check the table's D call, TRBD1. TRBV21-1 is tagged as a pseudogene. The CDR3 spans 21 residues. CDR3: CASSKRQGDLSSLYSNQPQHF. The CDR3 DNA follows: TGTGCCAGCAGCAAGAGACAGGGGGACCTAAGCTCCCTGTATAGCAATCAGCCCCAGCATTTT.

The V gene is TRBV18, the J gene TRBJ2-7; D may correspond to TRBD1 or TRBD2 (6 bases each). The germline V gene encodes CDR1 KGHSH and CDR2 LQKENI. V lost 6 bases to trimming and J lost 6 bases, with 18 bases between them. The CDR3 extends over 14 amino acids. This CDR3 is CASSQPTRGPEQYF. CDR3 bases: TGTGCCAGCTCCCAGCCAACACGGGGGCCCGAGCAGTACTTC.

J is TRBJ1-2 and V is TRBV6-5; D gene unclear. Trimming removed 0 bases at V and 0 bases at J, with 8 bases between. This CDR3 is built from 15 residues. Germline values: CDR1 MNHEY, CDR2 SVGAGI. CDR3 sequence: CASSYSAKSNYGYTF. DNA for the CDR3: TGTGCCAGCAGTTACTCAGCGAAGTCTAACTATGGCTACACCTTC.

This chain links TRBV5-1 with TRBJ2-7; 7 bases map to TRBD1. The ends lost 9 bases at V and 2 bases at J; junction bases unmatched: 8. The CDR3 length is 13 residues. The germline V gene has CDR1 SGHRS and CDR2 YFSETQ. For the CDR3, the DNA is TGCGCCACCCGACGGACAGGAACCTACGAGCAGTACTTC. Its translation is CATRRTGTYEQYF.

The rearrangement joins TRBV2 to TRBJ2-7; D remains unclear. CDR1 is SNHLY and CDR2 is FYNNEI in the germline V gene. This CDR3 contains 12 residues. Trimming took off 5 bases at V and 4 bases at J, with 9 bases between the two ends. The DNA for the CDR3 is TGTGCCAGCAGTCGCCCTTTTTACGAGCAGTACTTC. Its translation: CASSRPFYEQYF.

The chain uses TRBV18 and TRBJ2-6; D is possibly TRBD2 (5 bases). CDR1 and CDR2 from the germline V gene are KGHSH and LQKENI. The CDR3 sequence is 17 residues long. Trimming cost V 3 bases and J 0 bases, with 12 bases left between them. Here the CDR3 DNA reads TGTGCCAGCTCACCGAAAGGACGGGGCTCTGGGGCCAACGTCCTGACTTTC. Protein product: CASSPKGRGSGANVLTF.

This sequence joins TRBV6-1 and TRBJ2-1; D may be TRBD2 (5 bases). CDR1 is MNHNS, CDR2 SASEGT, per germline. This CDR3 is 15 amino acids long. V was cut by 2 bases and J by 2 bases, with 10 bases left in between. In nucleotides, the CDR3 is TGTGCCAGCAGTGAAATGGAGGCAGCCTACAATGAGCAGTTCTTC. Translation gives CASSEMEAAYNEQFF.

This clone was recorded only once. The chain carries TRBV11-2 and TRBJ2-1; 9 bases are shared with TRBD1. Germline CDR1 is SGHAT and CDR2 is FQNNGV. V gave up 5 bases and J gave up 3 bases; unmatched junction bases: 5. This CDR3 has 15 residues. The CDR3 nucleotides are TGTGCCAGCAGCGTACGACAGGGGGGCTACAATGAGCAGTTCTTC. As protein: CASSVRQGGYNEQFF.

The gene calls are TRBV6-5 and TRBJ1-3, with a tentative D call TRBD1 (5 bases). The CDR3 is 16 amino acids. Germline V lookup: CDR1 MNHEY, CDR2 SVGAGI. Trimming left V 4 bases short and J 1 base short, with 14 bases between. The CDR3 coding sequence is TGTGCCAGCAGTTTACAGGACTGGGGTTCTGGAAACACCATATATTTT. It specifies CASSLQDWGSGNTIYF.

This clone was detected once. This rearrangement joins TRBV9 to TRBJ2-2, with a tentative D call TRBD1 (6 bases). This CDR3 has 16 amino acids. Trimming pared 0 bases from V and 6 bases from J, leaving 15 bases between. Germline V gives CDR1 SGDLS, CDR2 YYNGEE. The CDR3 bases are TGTGCCAGCAGCGTAGTGGACAGACCCGGCTCCGGGGAGCTGTTTTTT. Translation gives CASSVVDRPGSGELFF.

V and J are TRBV6-5 and TRBJ2-1, with 8 bases fitting TRBD2. V trimming: 6 bases; J trimming: 8 bases; junction bases outside the gene matches: 9. CDR3 length equals 14 residues. Looked up from germline, CDR1 is MNHEY and CDR2 is SVGAGI. The CDR3: CASRDGTRQYEQFF. The CDR3 region has the DNA TGTGCCAGCAGGGACGGGACTAGGCAGTATGAGCAGTTCTTC.

J is TRBJ2-2 and V is TRBV28; 7 nucleotides match TRBD1. The junction had 7 bases not matched to a gene; V was cut back by 6 bases and J by 6 bases. CDR1 is MDHEN and CDR2 is SYDVKM in the germline V gene. The CDR3 has 14 residues. The DNA of the CDR3 is TGTGCCAGCAGAATGACAGGGTCCCCCGGGGAGCTGTTTTTT. It is translated as CASRMTGSPGELFF.

This clone showed up just once. CDR3 nucleotide sequence: TGTGCCAGCAGCCGCGCCCCAAGAACCCAGTACTTC. As protein: CASSRAPRTQYF. V and J are TRBV28 and TRBJ2-5, with D hard to call. Germline V gene lookup returns CDR1 MDHEN and CDR2 SYDVKM. Between the trimmed V and J ends, which lost 6 bases and 8 bases, there was a span of 13 bases. The CDR3 is 12 residues long. Supplemented by reference TRBV28 and TRBJ2-5, the full variable domain reads DVKVTQSSRYLVKRTGEKVFLECVQDMDHENMFWYRQDPGLGLRLIYFSYDVKMKEKGDIPEGYSVSREKKERFSLILESASTNQTSMYLCASSRAPRTQYFGPGTRLLVL.

CDR3 coding DNA: TGTGCCAGTAGTAGACAGGGGGCGCAGAACACCGGGGAGCTGTTTTTT. It specifies CASSRQGAQNTGELFF. The gene calls are TRBV19 and TRBJ2-2, with 10 bases aligning to TRBD1. V lost 4 bases to trimming and J lost 1 base; unmatched junction nucleotides: 3. The CDR3 sequence is 16 residues long. The germline gives CDR1 LNHDA, CDR2 SQIVND (reference sequence).

V is TRBV7-9 and J is TRBJ2-7; unclear D gene. Trimming took off 7 bases at V and 4 bases at J, with 11 bases between the two ends. The CDR3 runs to 12 residues. From germline, CDR1 is SEHNR and CDR2 FQNEAQ (reference sequence). Here the CDR3 reads CASTTDAYEQYF. In DNA form, the CDR3 reads TGTGCCAGCACCACCGACGCGTACGAGCAGTACTTC.

This sequence joins TRBV12-5 and TRBJ2-2; 10 positions match TRBD2. CDR3 length: 19 amino acids. Unmatched junction bases numbered 8, after V lost 0 bases and J lost 1 base. Looked up from germline, CDR1 is LGHNT and CDR2 is FRNRAP. The CDR3 DNA is TGTGCTAGTGGTTTGGTCAGCGGGAGGGCCGTTTTGAACACCGGGGAGCTGTTTTTT. Protein sequence: CASGLVSGRAVLNTGELFF. The whole variable domain, remainder taken from reference TRBV12-5 and TRBJ2-2, is DARVTQTPRHKVTEMGQEVTMRCQPILGHNTVFWYRQTMMQGLELLAYFRNRAPLDDSGMPKDRFSAEMPDATLATLKIQPSEPRDSAVYFCASGLVSGRAVLNTGELFFGEGSRLTVL.

V gene TRBV5-5 combines with J gene TRBJ1-1; no clear D gene. Per the germline V gene, CDR1 is SGHKS and CDR2 is YYEKEE (reference sequence). The CDR3 has 11 amino acids. V lost 4 bases and J 7 bases, leaving 8 bases between the germline ends. The CDR3, as DNA: TGTGCCAGCAGCCAGACCCATGAAGCTTTCTTT. This translates into CASSQTHEAFF. Variable domain in full (rest from reference TRBV5-5 and TRBJ1-1): DAGVTQSPTHLIKTRGQQVTLRCSPISGHKSVSWYQQVLGQGPQFIFQYYEKEERGRGNFPDRFSARQFPNYSSELNVNALLLGDSALYLCASSQTHEAFFGQGTRLTVV.

This rearrangement joins TRBV7-9 to TRBJ1-4, with D maybe TRBD1 (5 bases). There are 14 residues in the CDR3. Germline V gene lookup returns CDR1 SEHNR and CDR2 FQNEAQ (reference sequence). V lost 2 bases and J 12 bases, leaving 16 bases between the germline ends. The DNA for the CDR3 is TGTGCCAGCAGCTTAAGGGACGGGCGAGAGGAACTGTTTTTT. This encodes CASSLRDGREELFF.